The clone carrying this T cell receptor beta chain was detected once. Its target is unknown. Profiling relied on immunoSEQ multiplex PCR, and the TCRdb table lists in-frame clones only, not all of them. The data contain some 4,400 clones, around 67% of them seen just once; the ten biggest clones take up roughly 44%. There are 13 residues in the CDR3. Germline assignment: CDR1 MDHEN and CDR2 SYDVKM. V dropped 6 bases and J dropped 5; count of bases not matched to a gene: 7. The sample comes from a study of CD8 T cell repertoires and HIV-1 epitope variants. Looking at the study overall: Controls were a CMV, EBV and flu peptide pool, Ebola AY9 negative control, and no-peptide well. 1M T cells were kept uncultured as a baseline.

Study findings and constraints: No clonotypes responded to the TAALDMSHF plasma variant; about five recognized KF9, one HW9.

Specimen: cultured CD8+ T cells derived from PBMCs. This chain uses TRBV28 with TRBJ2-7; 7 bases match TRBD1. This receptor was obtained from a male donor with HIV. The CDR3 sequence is CASSPSTGHEQYF. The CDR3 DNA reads TGTGCCAGCAGCCCCTCGACAGGGCACGAGCAGTACTTC. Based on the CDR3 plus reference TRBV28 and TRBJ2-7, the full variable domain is DVKVTQSSRYLVKRTGEKVFLECVQDMDHENMFWYRQDPGLGLRLIYFSYDVKMKEKGDIPEGYSVSREKKERFSLILESASTNQTSMYLCASSPSTGHEQYFGPGTRLTVT.